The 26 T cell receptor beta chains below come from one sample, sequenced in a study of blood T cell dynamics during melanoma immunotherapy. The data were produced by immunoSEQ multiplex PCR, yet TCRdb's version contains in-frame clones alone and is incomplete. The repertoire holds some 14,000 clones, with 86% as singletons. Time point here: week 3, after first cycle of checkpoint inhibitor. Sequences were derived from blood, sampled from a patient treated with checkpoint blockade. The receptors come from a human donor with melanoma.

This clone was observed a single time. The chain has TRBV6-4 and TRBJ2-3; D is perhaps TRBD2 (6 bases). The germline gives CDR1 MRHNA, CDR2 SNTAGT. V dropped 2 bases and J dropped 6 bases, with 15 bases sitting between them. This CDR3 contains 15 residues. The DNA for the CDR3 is TGTGCCAGCAGTGACCGGGCTAGCGCCAGCGATACGCAGTATTTT. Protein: CASSDRASASDTQYF.

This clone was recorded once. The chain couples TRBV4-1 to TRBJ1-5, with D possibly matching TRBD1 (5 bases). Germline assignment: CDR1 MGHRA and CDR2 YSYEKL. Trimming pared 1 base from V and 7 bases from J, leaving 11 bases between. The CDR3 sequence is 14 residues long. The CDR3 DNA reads TGCGCCAGCAGCCAAGTCTGGGGGAAGCAGCCCCAGCATTTT. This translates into CASSQVWGKQPQHF.

CDR3 in DNA: TGTGCCAGCAGTCCCCGGGTGGGGGGCTACGAGCAGTACTTC. Encoded protein: CASSPRVGGYEQYF. V is TRBV27 and J is TRBJ2-7; a weak D match, TRBD2 (6 bases). Germline loops: CDR1 MNHEY, CDR2 SMNVEV (reference sequence). The CDR3 is 14 residues long. Trimming removed 5 bases from V and 3 bases from J, with 14 bases in between.

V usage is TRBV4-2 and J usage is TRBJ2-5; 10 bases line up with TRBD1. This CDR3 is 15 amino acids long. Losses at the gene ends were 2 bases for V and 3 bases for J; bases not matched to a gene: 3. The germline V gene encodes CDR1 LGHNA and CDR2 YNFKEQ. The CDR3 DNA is TGTGCCAGCAGCCAACCGGGACAGGGGAAAGAGACCCAGTACTTC. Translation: CASSQPGQGKETQYF.

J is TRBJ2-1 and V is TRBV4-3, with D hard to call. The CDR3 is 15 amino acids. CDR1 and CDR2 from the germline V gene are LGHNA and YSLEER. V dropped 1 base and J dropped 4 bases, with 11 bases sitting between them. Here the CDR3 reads CASSQGRDSYNEQFF. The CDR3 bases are TGCGCCAGCAGCCAAGGGCGAGACTCTTACAATGAGCAGTTCTTC.

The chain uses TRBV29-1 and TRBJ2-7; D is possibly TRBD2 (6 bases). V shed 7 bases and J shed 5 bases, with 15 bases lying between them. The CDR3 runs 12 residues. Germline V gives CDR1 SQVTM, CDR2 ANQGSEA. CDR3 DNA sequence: TGCAGCGGGGGTGGAGGGCCCAACGAGCAGTACTTC. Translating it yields CSGGGGPNEQYF.

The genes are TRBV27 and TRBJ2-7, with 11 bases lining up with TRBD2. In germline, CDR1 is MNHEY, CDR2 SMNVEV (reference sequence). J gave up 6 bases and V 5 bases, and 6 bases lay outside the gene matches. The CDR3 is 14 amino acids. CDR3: CASSVTSGRSEQYF. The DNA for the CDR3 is TGTGCCAGCAGTGTTACTAGCGGGAGAAGCGAGCAGTACTTC.

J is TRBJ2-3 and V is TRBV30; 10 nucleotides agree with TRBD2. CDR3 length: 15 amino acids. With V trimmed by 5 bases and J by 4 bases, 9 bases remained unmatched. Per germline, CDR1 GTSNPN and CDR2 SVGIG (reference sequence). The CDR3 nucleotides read TGTGCCTGGTCCCTCGGGACTAGCGCTCCAGATACGCAGTATTTT. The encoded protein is CAWSLGTSAPDTQYF.

Here the CDR3 reads CASSQRREGGEQFF. The CDR3 DNA is TGCGCCAGCAGCCAACGGAGAGAGGGGGGGGAGCAGTTCTTC. This chain uses TRBV4-1 with TRBJ2-1; maybe TRBD2 (7 bases). The CDR3 sequence is 14 residues long. The V gene's germline CDR1 is MGHRA and CDR2 YSYEKL. The V gene lost 2 bases and the J gene lost 10 bases, with 15 bases spanning the gap.

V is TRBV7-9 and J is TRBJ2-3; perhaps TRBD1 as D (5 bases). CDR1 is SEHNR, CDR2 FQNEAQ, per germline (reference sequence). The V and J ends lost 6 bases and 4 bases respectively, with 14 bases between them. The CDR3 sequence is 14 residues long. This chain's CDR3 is CASSRVGAADTQYF. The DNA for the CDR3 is TGTGCCAGCAGTCGGGTTGGGGCTGCAGATACGCAGTATTTT.

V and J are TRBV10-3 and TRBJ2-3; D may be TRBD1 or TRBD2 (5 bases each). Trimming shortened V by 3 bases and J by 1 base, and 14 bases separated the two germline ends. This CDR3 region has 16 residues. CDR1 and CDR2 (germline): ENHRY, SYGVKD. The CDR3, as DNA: TGTGCCATCAGTGATAAAGGGACCAAGGGCACAGATACGCAGTATTTT. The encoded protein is CAISDKGTKGTDTQYF.

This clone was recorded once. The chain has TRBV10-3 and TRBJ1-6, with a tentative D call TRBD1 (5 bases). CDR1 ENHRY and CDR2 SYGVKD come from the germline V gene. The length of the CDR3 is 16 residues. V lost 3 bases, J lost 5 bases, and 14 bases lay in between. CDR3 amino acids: CAISDIIGTDNSPLHF. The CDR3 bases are TGTGCCATCAGTGACATCATAGGGACGGATAATTCACCCCTCCACTTT.

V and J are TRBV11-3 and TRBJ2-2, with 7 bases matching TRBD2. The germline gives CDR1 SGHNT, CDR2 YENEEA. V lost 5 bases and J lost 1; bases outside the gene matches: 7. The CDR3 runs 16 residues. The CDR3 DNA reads TGTGCCAGCAGCCCAACCCGGACTAGGAACACCGGGGAGCTGTTTTTT. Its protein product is CASSPTRTRNTGELFF.

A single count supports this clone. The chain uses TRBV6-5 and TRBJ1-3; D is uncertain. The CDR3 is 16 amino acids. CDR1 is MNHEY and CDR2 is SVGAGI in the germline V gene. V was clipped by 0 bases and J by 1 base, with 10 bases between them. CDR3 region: CASSYSGMSSGNTIYF. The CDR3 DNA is TGTGCCAGCAGTTACTCAGGGATGTCATCTGGAAACACCATATATTTT.

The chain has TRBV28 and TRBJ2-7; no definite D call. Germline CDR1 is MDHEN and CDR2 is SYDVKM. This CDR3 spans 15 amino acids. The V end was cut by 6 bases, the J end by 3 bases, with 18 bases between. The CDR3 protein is CASSASVVLGYEQYF. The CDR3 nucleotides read TGTGCCAGCAGCGCCTCTGTAGTTTTGGGCTACGAGCAGTACTTC.

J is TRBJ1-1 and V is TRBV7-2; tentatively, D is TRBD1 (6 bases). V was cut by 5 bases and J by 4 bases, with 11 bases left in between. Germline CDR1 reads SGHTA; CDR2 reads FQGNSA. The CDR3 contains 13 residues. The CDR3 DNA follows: TGTGCCAGCAGCCAGTTAGGGGGCACTGAAGCTTTCTTT. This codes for CASSQLGGTEAFF.

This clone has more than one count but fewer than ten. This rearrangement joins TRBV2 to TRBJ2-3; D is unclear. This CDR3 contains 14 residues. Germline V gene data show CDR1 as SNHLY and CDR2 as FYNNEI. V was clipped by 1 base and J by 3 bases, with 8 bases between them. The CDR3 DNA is TGTGCCAGCAGTGAAGGGGTCGGGACAGATACGCAGTATTTT. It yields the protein CASSEGVGTDTQYF. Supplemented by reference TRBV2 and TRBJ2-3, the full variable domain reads EPEVTQTPSHQVTQMGQEVILRCVPISNHLYFYWYRQILGQKVEFLVSFYNNEISEKSEIFDDQFSVERPDGSNFTLKIRSTKLEDSAMYFCASSEGVGTDTQYFGPGTRLTVL.

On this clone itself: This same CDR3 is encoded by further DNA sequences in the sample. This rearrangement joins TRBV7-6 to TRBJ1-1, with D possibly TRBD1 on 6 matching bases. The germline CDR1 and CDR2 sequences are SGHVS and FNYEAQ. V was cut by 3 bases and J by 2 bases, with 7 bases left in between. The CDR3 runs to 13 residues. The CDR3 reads CASSLDRNTEAFF. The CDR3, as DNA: TGTGCCAGCAGCTTGGACAGAAACACTGAAGCTTTCTTT.

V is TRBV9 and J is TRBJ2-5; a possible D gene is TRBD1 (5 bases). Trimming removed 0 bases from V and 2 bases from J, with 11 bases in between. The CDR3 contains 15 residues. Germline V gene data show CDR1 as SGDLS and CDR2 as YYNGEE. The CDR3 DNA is TGTGCCAGCAGCGTAGAGGGGTCTAGACAAGAGACCCAGTACTTC. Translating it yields CASSVEGSRQETQYF.

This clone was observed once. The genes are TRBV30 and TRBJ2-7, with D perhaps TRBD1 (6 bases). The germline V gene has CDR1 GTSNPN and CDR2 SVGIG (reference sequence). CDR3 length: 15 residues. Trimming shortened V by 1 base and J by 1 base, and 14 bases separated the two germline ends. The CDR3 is CAWSEDGTLSYEQYF. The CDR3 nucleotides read TGTGCCTGGAGTGAGGACGGGACACTTTCCTACGAGCAGTACTTC.

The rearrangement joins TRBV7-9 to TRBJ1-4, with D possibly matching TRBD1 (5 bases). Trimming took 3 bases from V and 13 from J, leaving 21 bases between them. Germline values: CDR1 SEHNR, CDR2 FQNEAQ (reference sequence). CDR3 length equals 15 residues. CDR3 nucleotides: TGTGCCAGCAGCTTCAACCCCGGGACCTCTCGGGGACTGTTTTTT. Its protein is CASSFNPGTSRGLFF.

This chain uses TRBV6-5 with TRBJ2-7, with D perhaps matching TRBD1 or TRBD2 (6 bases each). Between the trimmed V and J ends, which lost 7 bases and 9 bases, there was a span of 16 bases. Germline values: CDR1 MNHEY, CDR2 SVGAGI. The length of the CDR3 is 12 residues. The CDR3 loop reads CASTDYGGRQYF. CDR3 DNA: TGTGCCAGCACCGACTATGGGGGGCGGCAGTACTTC.

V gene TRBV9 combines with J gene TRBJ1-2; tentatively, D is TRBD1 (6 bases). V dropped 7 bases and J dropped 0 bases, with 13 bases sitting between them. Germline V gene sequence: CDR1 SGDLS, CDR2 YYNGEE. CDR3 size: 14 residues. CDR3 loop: CASGTSKSNYGYTF. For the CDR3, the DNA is TGTGCCAGCGGGACATCGAAGTCTAACTATGGCTACACCTTC.

The CDR3 DNA follows: TGTGCCAGCAGCCCTCGGACTAGAGACACAGATACGCAGTATTTT. Translated: CASSPRTRDTDTQYF. This rearrangement joins TRBV11-3 to TRBJ2-3; 7 bases map to TRBD2. The CDR3 totals 15 residues. J gave up 2 bases and V 5 bases, and 7 bases lay outside the gene matches. Germline V gene sequence: CDR1 SGHNT, CDR2 YENEEA.

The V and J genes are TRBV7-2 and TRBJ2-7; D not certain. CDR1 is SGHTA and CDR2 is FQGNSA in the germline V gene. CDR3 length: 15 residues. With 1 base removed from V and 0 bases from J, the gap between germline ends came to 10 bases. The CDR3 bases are TGTGCCAGCAGCTTAGTCTCCACGAGCTCCTACGAGCAGTACTTC. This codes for CASSLVSTSSYEQYF.

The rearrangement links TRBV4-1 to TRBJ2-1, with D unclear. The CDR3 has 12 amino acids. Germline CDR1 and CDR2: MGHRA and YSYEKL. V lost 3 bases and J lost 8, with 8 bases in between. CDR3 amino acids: CASSQRWHEQFF. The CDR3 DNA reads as TGCGCCAGCAGCCAGAGGTGGCATGAGCAGTTCTTC.